Shown below are 31 T cell receptor beta chains from a single sample sequenced in a study of cytomegalovirus exposure and HLA in healthy donors (dated by TCRdb to about 2017). Library preparation employed the immunoSEQ multiplex PCR assay. The multiplex PCR relied on a mix of 60 forward primers for TCR Vbeta segments and 13 reverse primers for TCR Jbeta segments. TCRdb retrieved this table from immuneACCESS and kept in-frame rearrangements only. Not all clones are present; in checked studies, unresolved V genes account for under half, and no reason is known for the remainder. This sample's table lists about 52,000 clones. The top ten clonotypes cover 8% to 13% of the sample. Sequenced input: PBMCs. The receptors were gathered from a woman between 45 and 60 years old in good health and CMV-seropositive.

The rearrangement joins TRBV7-9 to TRBJ2-3, with a possible D match to TRBD1 (6 bases). The ends were cut back, 5 bases at V and 1 base at J, with 7 bases in the middle. The CDR3 length is 13 residues. Germline assignment: CDR1 SEHNR and CDR2 FQNEAQ (reference sequence). The CDR3 sequence: CASSPGGTDTQYF. CDR3 DNA: TGTGCCAGCAGCCCAGGGGGCACAGATACGCAGTATTTT.

This chain links TRBV7-2 with TRBJ2-7; 12 nucleotides align to TRBD2. The CDR3 is 15 residues long. Germline-derived CDR1 and CDR2 are SGHTA and FQGNSA. V shed 3 bases, J shed 7 bases, and the junction held 7 bases outside the gene matches. DNA of the CDR3: TGTGCCAGCAGCTTGGCTAGCGGGGGGGCAGGGGAGCAGTACTTC. Translated, it gives CASSLASGGAGEQYF.

The rearrangement links TRBV7-9 to TRBJ1-6; the D gene is possibly TRBD1 (6 bases). This CDR3 is built from 14 residues. With 2 bases removed from V and 10 bases from J, the gap between germline ends came to 12 bases. CDR1 and CDR2 (germline): SEHNR, FQNEAQ (reference sequence). CDR3 DNA: TGTGCCAGCAGCTTACAGGGGTTCGACTCACCCCTCCACTTT. Translated: CASSLQGFDSPLHF.

CDR3 protein: CASSLTGPSDNEQFF. In DNA form, the CDR3 reads TGTGCCAGCTCATTGACAGGGCCCAGTGACAATGAGCAGTTCTTC. The rearrangement joins TRBV18 to TRBJ2-1; 7 nucleotides match TRBD1. The CDR3 is 15 amino acids. The V gene end was trimmed by 5 bases and the J gene end by 5 bases; junction bases not matched to a gene: 9. Per germline, CDR1 KGHSH and CDR2 LQKENI.

The chain combines TRBV6-6 with TRBJ2-5; 9 positions agree with TRBD1. The better agreement between TRBJ2-7 and the DNA end casts doubt on the J call. Germline assignment: CDR1 MNHNY and CDR2 SVGAGI (reference sequence). This CDR3 contains 16 residues. CDR3 amino acids: CASSPAPGQGRYEQYF. The CDR3 DNA follows: TGTGCCAGCAGTCCCGCCCCGGGACAGGGTCGGTACGAGCAGTACTTC.

Comment on this clone: This CDR3 is also generated by other DNA sequences in the sample. The chain couples TRBV30 to TRBJ1-1, with 9 positions matching TRBD1. From germline, CDR1 is GTSNPN and CDR2 SVGIG (reference sequence). The trim removed 0 bases at V and 5 bases at J, leaving 7 bases unmatched. The CDR3 sequence is 15 residues long. CDR3 amino acids: CAWSVHTGGRTEAFF. CDR3 bases: TGTGCCTGGAGTGTACATACAGGGGGCCGGACTGAAGCTTTCTTT.

V usage is TRBV19 and J usage is TRBJ2-2, with unresolved D. The V end lost 5 bases, the J end lost 6 bases, and 22 bases lay between the germline ends. There are 17 residues in the CDR3. The germline V gene encodes CDR1 LNHDA and CDR2 SQIVND (reference sequence). The CDR3 sequence is CASSSEPTVLGPGELFF. Here the CDR3 DNA reads TGTGCCAGTAGTTCCGAACCCACCGTCTTGGGCCCCGGGGAGCTGTTTTTT.

The chain combines TRBV4-3 with TRBJ1-2; possible D gene TRBD1, 6 bases. The CDR3 extends over 16 amino acids. CDR1 and CDR2 (germline): LGHNA, YSLEER. The V and J ends lost 1 base and 5 bases respectively, with 17 bases between them. Here the CDR3 DNA reads TGCGCCAGCAGCCAAGGATGGGACAAAGGGGGTTATGGCTACACCTTC. Its protein product is CASSQGWDKGGYGYTF.

This sequence joins TRBV5-1 and TRBJ1-1; D is undetermined. Per the germline V gene, CDR1 is SGHRS and CDR2 is YFSETQ. The CDR3 contains 15 residues. Deletions cut 1 base from V and 1 base from J, with 11 bases between. In nucleotides, the CDR3 is TGCGCCAGCAGCTTGACGAGGAACCCGAACACTGAAGCTTTCTTT. It yields the protein CASSLTRNPNTEAFF.

The V gene is TRBV7-2, the J gene TRBJ2-1; possibly TRBD1 for D (5 bases). Germline-derived CDR1 and CDR2 are SGHTA and FQGNSA. With 5 bases removed from V and 1 base from J, the gap between germline ends came to 12 bases. The CDR3 totals 15 residues. CDR3 sequence reads: CASSRTGLSYNEQFF. Here the CDR3 DNA reads TGTGCCAGCAGCCGAACAGGCCTTTCCTACAATGAGCAGTTCTTC.

This clone shows up as medium-sized by frequency. Additional DNA sequences in this sample encode the identical CDR3. The chain joins TRBV6-5 to TRBJ1-5; tentative D call: TRBD1 (5 bases). Trimming removed 2 bases from V and 3 bases from J, with 11 bases in between. CDR1 is MNHEY, CDR2 SVGAGI, per germline. This CDR3 has 15 amino acids. The CDR3 protein is CASSYGAGVNQPQHF. Here the CDR3 DNA reads TGTGCCAGCAGTTACGGGGCAGGTGTCAATCAGCCCCAGCATTTT.

The chain has TRBV6-5 and TRBJ2-5; a weak D match, TRBD2 (6 bases). Germline CDR1 and CDR2: MNHEY and SVGAGI. This CDR3 spans 14 amino acids. Trimming pared 0 bases from V and 5 bases from J, leaving 10 bases between. CDR3 bases: TGTGCCAGCAGTTACTCTTCAGGGAGGGAGACCCAGTACTTC. This codes for CASSYSSGRETQYF.

The gene calls are TRBV4-1 and TRBJ1-4; TRBD1 matches at 10 bases. The V gene's germline CDR1 is MGHRA and CDR2 YSYEKL. V was pared by 2 bases and J by 5 bases, with 5 bases of the junction left unmatched. The CDR3 consists of 16 residues. The CDR3 spells CASSQPMTGGNEKLFF. As DNA, the CDR3 is TGCGCCAGCAGCCAACCGATGACAGGGGGCAATGAAAAACTGTTTTTT.

This rearrangement joins TRBV28 to TRBJ1-5; D may be TRBD1 (5 bases). The V end lost 5 bases, the J end lost 11 bases, and 13 bases lay between the germline ends. The CDR3 has 12 amino acids. Germline values: CDR1 MDHEN, CDR2 SYDVKM. CDR3 in DNA: TGTGCCAGCAGTGGGGCGGGGTGGTCCCAGCATTTT. Translation: CASSGAGWSQHF.

The gene calls are TRBV27 and TRBJ2-7; weak D call: TRBD1 (5 bases). Germline V gene data show CDR1 as MNHEY and CDR2 as SMNVEV (reference sequence). Trimming removed 1 base at V and 5 bases at J, with 6 bases between. CDR3 length: 12 residues. The CDR3 protein is CASSLLGDEQYF. The CDR3 nucleotides are TGTGCCAGCAGTTTATTAGGGGACGAGCAGTACTTC.

Comments on this clone: A read error may produce the germline difference seen at one junction end. The rearrangement uses TRBV28 and TRBJ1-1; 8 bases agree with TRBD1. This CDR3 region has 9 residues. Per germline, CDR1 MDHEN and CDR2 SYDVKM. CDR3 bases: TGTGTCACCACCCGCGGGACAGGTTTT. Translation gives CVTTRGTGF.

This chain links TRBV20-1 with TRBJ2-5, with D perhaps matching TRBD2 (5 bases). The end of the DNA is better explained by TRBJ2-7, so the J call may be wrong. This CDR3 has 11 residues. CDR1 is DFQATT and CDR2 is SNEGSKA in the germline V gene (reference sequence). CDR3 in amino acids: CSASSDYEQYF. The CDR3 region has the DNA TGCAGTGCTAGTAGCGACTACGAGCAGTACTTC.

CDR3: CASSPTGGRTEAFF. The CDR3, as DNA: TGTGCCAGCAGTCCGACAGGGGGCAGGACTGAAGCTTTCTTT. The chain uses TRBV27 and TRBJ1-1; 10 bases map to TRBD1. There are 14 residues in the CDR3. CDR1 is MNHEY, CDR2 SMNVEV, per germline (reference sequence). J lost 5 bases, V lost 5 bases, and 5 bases had no gene match.

The rearrangement uses TRBV7-2 and TRBJ2-1; no firm D call. The CDR3 contains 11 residues. Germline CDR1 reads SGHTA; CDR2 reads FQGNSA. Trimming pared 5 bases from V and 4 bases from J, leaving 3 bases between. The CDR3 bases are TGTGCCAGCAGCCATTACAATGAGCAGTTCTTC. Protein: CASSHYNEQFF.

V is TRBV9 and J is TRBJ2-2, with 9 positions matching TRBD2. Germline assignment: CDR1 SGDLS and CDR2 YYNGEE. V shed 3 bases, J shed 3 bases, and the junction held 3 bases outside the gene matches. The CDR3 length is 15 residues. This chain's CDR3 is CASSASGGHTGELFF. In nucleotides, the CDR3 is TGTGCCAGCAGCGCGAGCGGGGGGCACACCGGGGAGCTGTTTTTT.

V gene TRBV6-5 combines with J gene TRBJ1-1; 9 bases agree with TRBD1. This CDR3 comprises 15 residues. Germline values: CDR1 MNHEY, CDR2 SVGAGI. Trimming removed 7 bases from V and 6 bases from J; junction bases left unmatched: 12. Here the CDR3 reads CASTWNRGRAAEAFF. Written as DNA, the CDR3 is TGTGCCAGCACCTGGAACAGGGGGCGCGCGGCTGAAGCTTTCTTT.

The chain has TRBV6-1 and TRBJ1-2; D might be TRBD1 (6 bases). V lost 4 bases and J lost 2, with 8 bases in between. CDR1 and CDR2 from the germline V gene are MNHNS and SASEGT. There are 13 residues in the CDR3. The chain's CDR3 is CASSGTENYGYTF. CDR3 nucleotide sequence: TGTGCCAGCAGTGGGACAGAGAACTATGGCTACACCTTC.

The CDR3 region is CASSAAGGSNQPQHF. Written as DNA, the CDR3 is TGTGCCAGCAGCGCCGCTGGCGGGAGCAATCAGCCCCAGCATTTT. The chain has TRBV11-2 and TRBJ1-5; no definite D call. V was pared by 5 bases and J by 1 base, with 12 bases between. Germline V CDR1 and CDR2: SGHAT, FQNNGV. The CDR3 loop spans 15 amino acids. Combining the CDR3 with reference TRBV11-2 and TRBJ1-5 gives the whole variable domain EAGVAQSPRYKIIEKRQSVAFWCNPISGHATLYWYQQILGQGPKLLIQFQNNGVVDDSQLPKDRFSAERLKGVDSTLKIQPAKLEDSAVYLCASSAAGGSNQPQHFGDGTRLSIL.

The gene calls are TRBV30 and TRBJ2-4; D call uncertain. The germline CDR1 and CDR2 sequences are GTSNPN and SVGIG (reference sequence). The V and J ends lost 0 bases and 6 bases respectively, with 15 bases between them. The CDR3 covers 15 residues. The CDR3 DNA follows: TGTGCCTGGAGTGTCCCCCGAACTCGTGGAAACATTCAGTACTTC. It specifies CAWSVPRTRGNIQYF.

The CDR3 region has the DNA TGTGCCAGCAGCCTCACAGGGGCTGCTGACTATGGCTACACCTTC. It codes for CASSLTGAADYGYTF. The rearrangement uses TRBV6-5 and TRBJ1-2, with 7 bases that match TRBD1. V was pared by 6 bases and J by 3 bases, with 10 bases of the junction left unmatched. This CDR3 comprises 15 residues. Germline values: CDR1 MNHEY, CDR2 SVGAGI.

The rearrangement uses TRBV19 and TRBJ2-7; 11 nucleotides align to TRBD1. The junction had 4 bases not matched to a gene; V was cut back by 3 bases and J by 3 bases. The germline CDR1 and CDR2 sequences are LNHDA and SQIVND (reference sequence). The CDR3 consists of 15 residues. The CDR3 DNA sequence: TGTGCCAGTAGTATCGCCGGGACAGGGGGCTACGAGCAGTACTTC. Its protein is CASSIAGTGGYEQYF.

This chain uses TRBV6-6 with TRBJ2-1; 9 bases align to TRBD2. The CDR3 has 13 amino acids. Per germline, CDR1 MNHNY and CDR2 SVGAGI (reference sequence). V shed 8 bases and J 7 bases; nucleotides not matched to a gene: 6. The CDR3 nucleotides are TGTGCCAGCGGACTAGCGACGGAGAATGAGCAGTTCTTC. This translates into CASGLATENEQFF.

V is TRBV11-1 and J is TRBJ2-7; 7 positions agree with TRBD2. CDR1 and CDR2 (germline): SGHAT, FQDESV (reference sequence). V lost 2 bases and J lost 2; bases outside the gene matches: 3. This CDR3 has 14 amino acids. The CDR3 protein is CASSLTLAAYEQYF. For the CDR3, the DNA is TGTGCCAGCAGCTTAACTCTAGCGGCCTACGAGCAGTACTTC.

The rearrangement joins TRBV5-4 to TRBJ1-5; a weak D match, TRBD1 (6 bases). The ends were cut back, 2 bases at V and 7 bases at J, with 16 bases in the middle. The V gene's germline CDR1 is SGHNT and CDR2 YYREEE (reference sequence). The CDR3 loop spans 15 amino acids. CDR3 sequence: CASSFGGAADQPQHF. The CDR3 region has the DNA TGTGCCAGCAGCTTCGGGGGGGCCGCGGACCAGCCCCAGCATTTT.

V gene TRBV30 combines with J gene TRBJ1-2; TRBD1 matches at 7 bases. Trimming cost V 1 base and J 0 bases; bases outside gene matches: 2. This CDR3 contains 14 residues. Germline values: CDR1 GTSNPN, CDR2 SVGIG (reference sequence). CDR3 region: CAWSGDRANYGYTF. CDR3 DNA sequence: TGTGCCTGGAGTGGGGACAGAGCTAACTATGGCTACACCTTC. Using reference TRBV30 and TRBJ1-2 for the parts outside the CDR3, the full variable domain is SQTIHQWPATLVQPVGSPLSLECTVEGTSNPNLYWYRQAAGRGLQLLFYSVGIGQISSEVPQNLSASRPQDRQFILSSKKLLLSDSGFYLCAWSGDRANYGYTFGSGTRLTVV.

CDR3 in amino acids: CATSSNRDGAGELFF. CDR3 DNA sequence: TGTGCCACCAGCAGCAACAGGGACGGGGCCGGGGAGCTGTTTTTT. V gene TRBV15 combines with J gene TRBJ2-2, with D possibly TRBD1 on 6 matching bases. Trimming cost V 3 bases and J 6 bases, with 14 bases left between them. Looked up from germline, CDR1 is LNHNV and CDR2 is YYDKDF (reference sequence). This CDR3 is built from 15 residues.